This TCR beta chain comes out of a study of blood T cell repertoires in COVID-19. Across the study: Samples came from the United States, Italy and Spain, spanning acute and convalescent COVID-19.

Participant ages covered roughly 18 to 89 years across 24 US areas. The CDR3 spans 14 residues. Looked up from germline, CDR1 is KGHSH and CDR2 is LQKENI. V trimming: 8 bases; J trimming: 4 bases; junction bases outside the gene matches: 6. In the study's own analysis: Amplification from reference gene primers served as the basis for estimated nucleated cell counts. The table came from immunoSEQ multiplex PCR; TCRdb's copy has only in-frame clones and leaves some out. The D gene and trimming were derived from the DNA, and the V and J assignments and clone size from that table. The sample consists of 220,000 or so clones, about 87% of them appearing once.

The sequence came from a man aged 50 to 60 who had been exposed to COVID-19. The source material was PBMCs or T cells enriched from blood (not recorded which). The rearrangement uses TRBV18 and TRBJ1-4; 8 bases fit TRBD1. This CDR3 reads CASGTTGGNEKLFF. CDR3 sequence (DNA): TGTGCCAGCGGCACTACAGGGGGTAATGAAAAACTGTTTTTT.